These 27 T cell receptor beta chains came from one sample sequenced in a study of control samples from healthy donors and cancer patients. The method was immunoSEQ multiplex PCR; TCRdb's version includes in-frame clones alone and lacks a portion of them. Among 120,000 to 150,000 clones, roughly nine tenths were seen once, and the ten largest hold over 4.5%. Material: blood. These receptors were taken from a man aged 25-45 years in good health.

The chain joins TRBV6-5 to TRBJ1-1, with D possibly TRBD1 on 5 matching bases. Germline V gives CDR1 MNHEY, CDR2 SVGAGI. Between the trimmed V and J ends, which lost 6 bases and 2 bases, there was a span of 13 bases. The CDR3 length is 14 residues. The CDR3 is CASSPAGTNTEAFF. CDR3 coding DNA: TGTGCCAGCAGCCCCGCAGGGACTAACACTGAAGCTTTCTTT.

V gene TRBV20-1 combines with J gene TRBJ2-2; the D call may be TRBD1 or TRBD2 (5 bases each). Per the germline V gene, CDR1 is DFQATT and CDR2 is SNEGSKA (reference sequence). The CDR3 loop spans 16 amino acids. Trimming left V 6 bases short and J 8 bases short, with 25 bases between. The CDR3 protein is CSASRRGPGNRGELFF. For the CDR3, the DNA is TGCAGTGCGAGTAGACGGGGTCCAGGGAATAGAGGGGAGCTGTTTTTT.

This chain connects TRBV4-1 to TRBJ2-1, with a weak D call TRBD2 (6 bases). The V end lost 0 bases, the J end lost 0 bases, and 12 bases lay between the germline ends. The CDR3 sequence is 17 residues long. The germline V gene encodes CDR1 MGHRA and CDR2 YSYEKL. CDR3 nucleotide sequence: TGCGCCAGCAGCCAAGATTTGGGGAGGTCCTCCTACAATGAGCAGTTCTTC. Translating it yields CASSQDLGRSSYNEQFF.

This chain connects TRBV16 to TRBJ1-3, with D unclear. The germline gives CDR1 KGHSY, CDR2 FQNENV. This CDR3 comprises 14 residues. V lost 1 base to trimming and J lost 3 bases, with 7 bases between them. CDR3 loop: CASSQLNYGNTIYF. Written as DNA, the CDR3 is TGTGCCAGCAGCCAATTAAATTATGGAAACACCATATATTTT.

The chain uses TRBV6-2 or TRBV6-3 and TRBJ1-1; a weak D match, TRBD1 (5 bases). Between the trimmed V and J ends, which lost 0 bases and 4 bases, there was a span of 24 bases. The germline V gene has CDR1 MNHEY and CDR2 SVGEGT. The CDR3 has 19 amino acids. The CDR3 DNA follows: TGTGCCAGCAGTTACTCGCCTTGGGTGATTGGGGGGTCTGCCACTGAAGCTTTCTTT. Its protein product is CASSYSPWVIGGSATEAFF.

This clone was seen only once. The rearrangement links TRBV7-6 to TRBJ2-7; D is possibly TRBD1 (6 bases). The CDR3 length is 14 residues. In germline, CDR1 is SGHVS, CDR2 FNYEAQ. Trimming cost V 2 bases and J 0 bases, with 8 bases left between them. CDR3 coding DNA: TGTGCCAGCAGCTTACAGGGGAACTCCTACGAGCAGTACTTC. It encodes CASSLQGNSYEQYF.

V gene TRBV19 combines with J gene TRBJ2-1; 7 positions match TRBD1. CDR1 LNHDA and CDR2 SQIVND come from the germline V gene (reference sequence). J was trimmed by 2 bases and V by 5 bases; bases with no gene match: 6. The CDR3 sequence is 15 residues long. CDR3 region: CASSRDRDTYNEQFF. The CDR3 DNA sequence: TGTGCCAGTAGTCGTGACAGGGATACCTACAATGAGCAGTTCTTC.

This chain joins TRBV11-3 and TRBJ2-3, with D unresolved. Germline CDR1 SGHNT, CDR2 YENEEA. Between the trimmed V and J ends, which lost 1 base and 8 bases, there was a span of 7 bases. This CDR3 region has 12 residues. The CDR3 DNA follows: TGTGCCAGCAGCTTAGGGGTGGGTACGCAGTATTTT. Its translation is CASSLGVGTQYF.

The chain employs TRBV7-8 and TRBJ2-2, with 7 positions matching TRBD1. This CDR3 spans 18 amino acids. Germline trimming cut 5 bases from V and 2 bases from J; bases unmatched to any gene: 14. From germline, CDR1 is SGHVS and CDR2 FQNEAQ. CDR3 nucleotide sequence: TGTGCCAGCAGCCGACGACCAGATACAGGGGCTAACACCGGGGAGCTGTTTTTT. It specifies CASSRRPDTGANTGELFF.

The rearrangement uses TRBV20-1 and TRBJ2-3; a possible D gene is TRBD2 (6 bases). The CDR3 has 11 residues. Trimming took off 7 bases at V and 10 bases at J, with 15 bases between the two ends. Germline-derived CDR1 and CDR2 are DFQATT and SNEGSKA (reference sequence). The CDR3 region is CSGRTDYSQYF. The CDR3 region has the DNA TGCAGTGGCAGGACGGACTACTCGCAGTATTTT.

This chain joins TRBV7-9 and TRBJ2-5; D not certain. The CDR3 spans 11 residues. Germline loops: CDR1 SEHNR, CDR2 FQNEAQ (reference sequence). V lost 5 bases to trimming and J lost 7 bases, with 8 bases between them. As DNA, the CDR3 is TGTGCCAGCAGCCCGAGTGGGACCCAGTACTTC. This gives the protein CASSPSGTQYF. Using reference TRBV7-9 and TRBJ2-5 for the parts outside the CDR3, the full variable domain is DTGVSQNPRHKITKRGQNVTFRCDPISEHNRLYWYRQTLGQGPEFLTYFQNEAQLEKSRLLSDRFSAERPKGSFSTLEIQRTEQGDSAMYLCASSPSGTQYFGPGTRLLVL.

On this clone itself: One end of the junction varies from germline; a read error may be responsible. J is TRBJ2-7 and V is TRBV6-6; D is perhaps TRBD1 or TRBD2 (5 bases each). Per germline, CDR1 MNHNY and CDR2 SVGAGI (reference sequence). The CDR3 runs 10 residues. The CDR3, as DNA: TGTGCCAGCAGAGGGGACGGGCCTGCCTTC. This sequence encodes CASRGDGPAF.

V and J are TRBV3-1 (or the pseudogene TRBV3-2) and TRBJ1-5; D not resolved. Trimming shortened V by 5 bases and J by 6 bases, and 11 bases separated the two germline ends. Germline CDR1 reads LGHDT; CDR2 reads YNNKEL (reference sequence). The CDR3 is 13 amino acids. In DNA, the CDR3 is TGTGCCAGCAGCTCCACAGCCCGTCAGCCCCAGCATTTT. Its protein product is CASSSTARQPQHF.

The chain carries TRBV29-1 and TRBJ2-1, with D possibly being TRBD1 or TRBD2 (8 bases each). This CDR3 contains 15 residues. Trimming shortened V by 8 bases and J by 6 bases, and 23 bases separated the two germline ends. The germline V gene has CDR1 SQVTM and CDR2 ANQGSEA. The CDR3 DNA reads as TGCAGCACCGGGAGGGTACAGGGGGTCACCAATGAGCAGTTCTTC. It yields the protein CSTGRVQGVTNEQFF.

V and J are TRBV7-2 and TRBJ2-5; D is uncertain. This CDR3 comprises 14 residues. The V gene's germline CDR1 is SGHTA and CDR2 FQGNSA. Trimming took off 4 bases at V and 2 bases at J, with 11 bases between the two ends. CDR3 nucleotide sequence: TGTGCCAGCAGCTACTACCAGGTACAAGAGACCCAGTACTTC. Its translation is CASSYYQVQETQYF.

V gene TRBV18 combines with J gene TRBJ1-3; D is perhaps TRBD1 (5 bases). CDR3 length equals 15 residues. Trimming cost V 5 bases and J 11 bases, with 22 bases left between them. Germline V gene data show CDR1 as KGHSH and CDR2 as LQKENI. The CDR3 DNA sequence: TGTGCCAGCTCAGTCGGGACCCTCTCAAAATCCGCCATATATTTT. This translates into CASSVGTLSKSAIYF.

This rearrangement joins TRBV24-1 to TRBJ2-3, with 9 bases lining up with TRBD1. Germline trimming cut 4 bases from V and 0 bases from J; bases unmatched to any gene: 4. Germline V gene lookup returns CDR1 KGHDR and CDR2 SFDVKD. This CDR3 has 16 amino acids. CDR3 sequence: CATSEPGQGSTDTQYF. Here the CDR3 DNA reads TGTGCCACCAGTGAACCGGGACAGGGCAGCACAGATACGCAGTATTTT.

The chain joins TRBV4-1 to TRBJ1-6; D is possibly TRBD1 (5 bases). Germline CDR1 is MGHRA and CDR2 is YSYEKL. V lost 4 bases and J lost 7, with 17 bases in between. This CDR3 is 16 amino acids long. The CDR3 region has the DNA TGCGCCAGCAGCCTGGCGGGGGTAGTTGGGAATTCACCCCTCCACTTT. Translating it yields CASSLAGVVGNSPLHF.

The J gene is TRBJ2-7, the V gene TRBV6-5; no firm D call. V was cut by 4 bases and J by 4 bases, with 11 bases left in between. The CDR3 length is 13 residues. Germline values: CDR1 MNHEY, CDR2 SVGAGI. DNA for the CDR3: TGTGCCAGCAGTTTGCAAGTTCAATACGAGCAGTACTTC. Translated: CASSLQVQYEQYF.

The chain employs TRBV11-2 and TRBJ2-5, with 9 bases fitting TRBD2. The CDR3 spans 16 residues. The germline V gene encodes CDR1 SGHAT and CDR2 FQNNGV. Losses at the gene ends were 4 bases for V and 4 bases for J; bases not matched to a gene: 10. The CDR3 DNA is TGTGCCAGCAGCTCCGAGGCGGGAGGGCGTGGAGAGACCCAGTACTTC. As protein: CASSSEAGGRGETQYF.

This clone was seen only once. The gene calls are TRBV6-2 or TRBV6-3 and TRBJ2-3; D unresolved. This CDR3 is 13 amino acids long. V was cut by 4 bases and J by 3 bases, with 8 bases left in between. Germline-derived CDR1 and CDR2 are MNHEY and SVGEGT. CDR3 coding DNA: TGTGCCAGCAGTTTCCAGATTACAGATACGCAGTATTTT. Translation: CASSFQITDTQYF.

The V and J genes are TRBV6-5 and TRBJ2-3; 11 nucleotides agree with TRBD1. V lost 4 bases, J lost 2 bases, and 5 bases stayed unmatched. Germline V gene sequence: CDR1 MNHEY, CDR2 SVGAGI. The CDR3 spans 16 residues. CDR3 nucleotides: TGTGCCAGCAGTTCCCCGGGACAGGGGGACACAGATACGCAGTATTTT. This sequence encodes CASSSPGQGDTDTQYF.

In DNA, the CDR3 is TGTGCCAGCAGTTCCCGCGAAGGGGGGGACTATGGCTACACCTTC. Protein product: CASSSREGGDYGYTF. V and J are TRBV27 and TRBJ1-2; D possibly corresponds to TRBD1 (6 bases). CDR3 size: 15 residues. The V end lost 4 bases, the J end lost 3 bases, and 15 bases lay between the germline ends. The germline CDR1 and CDR2 sequences are MNHEY and SMNVEV (reference sequence).

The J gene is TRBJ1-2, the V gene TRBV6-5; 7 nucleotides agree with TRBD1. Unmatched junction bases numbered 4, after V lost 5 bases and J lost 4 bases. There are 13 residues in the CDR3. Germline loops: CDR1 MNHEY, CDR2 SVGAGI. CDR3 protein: CASSQDRLYGYTF. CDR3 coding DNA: TGTGCCAGCAGTCAGGACAGGCTCTATGGCTACACCTTC.

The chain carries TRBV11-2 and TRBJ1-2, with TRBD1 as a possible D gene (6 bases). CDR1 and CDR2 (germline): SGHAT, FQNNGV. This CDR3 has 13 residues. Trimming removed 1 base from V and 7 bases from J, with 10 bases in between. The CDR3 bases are TGTGCCAGCAGCTTAGCGGGGGGCGCTGGCTACACCTTC. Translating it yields CASSLAGGAGYTF.

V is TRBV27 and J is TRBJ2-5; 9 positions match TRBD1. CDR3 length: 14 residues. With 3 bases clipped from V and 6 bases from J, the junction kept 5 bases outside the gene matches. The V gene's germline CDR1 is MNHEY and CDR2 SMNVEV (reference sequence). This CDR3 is CASSFGTGTKTQYF. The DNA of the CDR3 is TGTGCCAGCAGTTTTGGGACAGGGACGAAGACCCAGTACTTC.

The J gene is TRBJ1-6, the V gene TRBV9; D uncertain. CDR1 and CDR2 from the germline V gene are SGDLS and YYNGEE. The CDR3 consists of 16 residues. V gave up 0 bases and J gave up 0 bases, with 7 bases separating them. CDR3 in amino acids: CASSVDPSSYNSPLHF. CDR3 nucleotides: TGTGCCAGCAGCGTAGACCCGAGCTCCTATAATTCACCCCTCCACTTT.